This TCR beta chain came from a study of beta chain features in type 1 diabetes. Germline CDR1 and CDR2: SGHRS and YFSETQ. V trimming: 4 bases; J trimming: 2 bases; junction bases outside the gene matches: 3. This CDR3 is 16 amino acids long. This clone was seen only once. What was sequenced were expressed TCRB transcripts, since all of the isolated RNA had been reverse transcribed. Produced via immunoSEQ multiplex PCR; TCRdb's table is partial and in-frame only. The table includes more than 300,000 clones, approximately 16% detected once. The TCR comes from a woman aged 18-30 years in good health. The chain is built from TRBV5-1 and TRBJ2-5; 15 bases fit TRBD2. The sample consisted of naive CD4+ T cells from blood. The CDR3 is CASSDGTSGGQETQYF. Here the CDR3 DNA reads TGCGCCAGCAGCGACGGGACTAGCGGGGGGCAAGAGACCCAGTACTTC.